This T cell receptor (beta chain) appears in the sequencing data of a study of blood T cells in healthy people across ages. Study-wide background: About one barcoded TCR beta cDNA was captured per two T cells.

Trimming removed 3 bases from V and 3 bases from J; junction bases left unmatched: 7. The CDR3 sequence is 15 residues long. Germline assignment: CDR1 DFQATT and CDR2 SNEGSKA (reference sequence). It was with a sample-barcoded 5' primer and a J-beta primer mix that a second PCR of roughly 7 to 12 cycles was run. Each cDNA molecule was tagged by a template-switch adaptor with 12 random nucleotides. Sequencing recovered at least 3 million CDR3-containing paired-end reads from each sample. TCRdb itself ran the 5' RACE reads through MiXCR, one entry per CDR3 protein. The sample contains fewer than 900,000 distinct CDR3 sequences, around half of which appear only once. Around 9.5 milliliters of peripheral blood were drawn from each donor.

The chain couples TRBV20-1 to TRBJ1-2, with 10 nucleotides matching TRBD1. This clonotype was obtained from a woman in her sixties in good health. Material: blood. The CDR3 DNA reads as TGCAGTGCTAGGGGCGGACAGGGGGTTTACTATGGCTACACCTTC. Amino acids: CSARGGQGVYYGYTF.